Presented here are 8 T cell receptor beta chains from one specimen sequenced in a study of shared clonotypes between healthy human individuals. Method: immunoSEQ multiplex PCR; TCRdb's copy keeps in-frame clones and lacks some. In the table there are over 850,000 clones, about 80% of which are singletons. The specimen was memory CD4+ T cells from PBMCs. Subset reported: CD45RA-negative fraction. All receptors come from a man in his late teens or twenties in good health. Some clones in this sample may be carry-over from other donors' samples.

In the case of this clone: A far bigger clonotype differs at one base, so this is likely a read error. The chain has TRBV10-3 and TRBJ1-5; 9 bases are a match to TRBD1. CDR1 and CDR2 (germline): ENHRY, SYGVKD. The CDR3 spans 16 residues. The CDR3 loop reads CAISESPGQGNQSQHF. CDR3 DNA: TGTGCCATCAGTGAGTCGCCGGGACAGGGCAATCAGTCCCAGCATTTT.

CDR3 loop: CASSPGLAGGQETQYF. As DNA, the CDR3 is TGTGCCAGCAGCCCGGGACTAGCGGGAGGCCAAGAGACCCAGTACTTC. The chain combines TRBV7-7 with TRBJ2-5; 15 bases map to TRBD2. Per the germline V gene, CDR1 is SSHAT and CDR2 is FNYEAQ (reference sequence). J gave up 1 base and V 5 bases, and 2 bases lay outside the gene matches. This CDR3 is 16 amino acids long.

In this sample, this clone turned up many times. The chain recombines TRBV6-1 with TRBJ1-2; 8 bases are a match to TRBD1. This CDR3 is 14 amino acids long. Germline V gene sequence: CDR1 MNHNS, CDR2 SASEGT. The trim removed 0 bases at V and 4 bases at J, leaving 1 base unmatched. The CDR3 spells CASSEADRVYGYTF. CDR3 nucleotides: TGTGCCAGCAGTGAAGCGGACAGGGTCTATGGCTACACCTTC.

This clone showed up just once. DNA of the CDR3: TGTGCCAGCAGTAACAGACAGGGCGGTCCCTACGAGCAGTACTTC. Its protein is CASSNRQGGPYEQYF. This chain connects TRBV27 to TRBJ2-7; 7 bases agree with TRBD1. Trimming at V came to 5 bases and at J to 2 bases, leaving 9 bases not matched to a gene. Germline V gives CDR1 MNHEY, CDR2 SMNVEV (reference sequence). This CDR3 is built from 15 residues.

CDR3 protein: CASRYGQGGLGDYGYTF. The CDR3 region has the DNA TGTGCCAGCAGGTACGGACAGGGCGGTCTTGGCGACTATGGCTACACCTTC. This chain uses TRBV28 with TRBJ1-2; TRBD1 aligns across 8 bases. Trimming removed 6 bases from V and 3 bases from J; junction bases left unmatched: 15. This CDR3 spans 17 amino acids. Germline values: CDR1 MDHEN, CDR2 SYDVKM.

This clone was seen only once. The rearrangement joins TRBV18 to TRBJ2-1, with 8 bases identical to TRBD2. With 0 bases clipped from V and 3 bases from J, the junction kept 1 base outside the gene matches. The CDR3 is 15 amino acids. CDR1 is KGHSH and CDR2 is LQKENI in the germline V gene. CDR3 region: CASSPPAGGYNEQFF. The CDR3 bases are TGTGCCAGCTCACCACCGGCGGGAGGCTACAATGAGCAGTTCTTC.

V and J are TRBV19 and TRBJ2-6; D unresolved. V was cut by 5 bases and J by 1 base, with 15 bases left in between. Germline loops: CDR1 LNHDA, CDR2 SQIVND (reference sequence). This CDR3 region has 17 residues. The CDR3 loop is CASSRVPEESGANVLTF. CDR3 sequence (DNA): TGTGCCAGTAGTCGGGTCCCAGAGGAGTCTGGGGCCAACGTCCTGACTTTC. Based on the CDR3 plus reference TRBV19 and TRBJ2-6, the full variable domain is DGGITQSPKYLFRKEGQNVTLSCEQNLNHDAMYWYRQDPGQGLRLIYYSQIVNDFQKGDIAEGYSVSREKKESFPLTVTSAQKNPTAFYLCASSRVPEESGANVLTFGAGSRLTVL.

This chain uses TRBV19 with TRBJ2-3; D is uncertain. Trimming pared 4 bases from V and 0 bases from J, leaving 14 bases between. The germline V gene has CDR1 LNHDA and CDR2 SQIVND (reference sequence). The CDR3 is 16 residues long. CDR3 protein: CASSRGSRLSTDTQYF. The CDR3 nucleotides are TGTGCCAGTAGTAGGGGATCAAGGTTAAGCACAGATACGCAGTATTTT.